This T cell receptor (beta chain) was documented in a study of blood T cell repertoires in COVID-19. TCRdb keeps only in-frame clones here, not all; method: immunoSEQ multiplex PCR. The table records 75,000 to 95,000 clones, approximately 90% of them present only once. Trimming at V came to 1 base and at J to 5 bases, leaving 10 bases not matched to a gene. The CDR3 runs 17 residues. Looked up from germline, CDR1 is SGHAT and CDR2 is FQNNGV. The source is a woman aged 60-70 years with COVID-19, enrolled during active disease. The chain links TRBV11-2 to TRBJ2-5; 10 bases map to TRBD2. The sample taken for sequencing was peripheral blood. For the CDR3, the DNA is TGTGCCAGCAGCTTAGTGGTCCCGGTTAGCGGGGGGGAGACCCAGTACTTC. Its protein product is CASSLVVPVSGGETQYF.